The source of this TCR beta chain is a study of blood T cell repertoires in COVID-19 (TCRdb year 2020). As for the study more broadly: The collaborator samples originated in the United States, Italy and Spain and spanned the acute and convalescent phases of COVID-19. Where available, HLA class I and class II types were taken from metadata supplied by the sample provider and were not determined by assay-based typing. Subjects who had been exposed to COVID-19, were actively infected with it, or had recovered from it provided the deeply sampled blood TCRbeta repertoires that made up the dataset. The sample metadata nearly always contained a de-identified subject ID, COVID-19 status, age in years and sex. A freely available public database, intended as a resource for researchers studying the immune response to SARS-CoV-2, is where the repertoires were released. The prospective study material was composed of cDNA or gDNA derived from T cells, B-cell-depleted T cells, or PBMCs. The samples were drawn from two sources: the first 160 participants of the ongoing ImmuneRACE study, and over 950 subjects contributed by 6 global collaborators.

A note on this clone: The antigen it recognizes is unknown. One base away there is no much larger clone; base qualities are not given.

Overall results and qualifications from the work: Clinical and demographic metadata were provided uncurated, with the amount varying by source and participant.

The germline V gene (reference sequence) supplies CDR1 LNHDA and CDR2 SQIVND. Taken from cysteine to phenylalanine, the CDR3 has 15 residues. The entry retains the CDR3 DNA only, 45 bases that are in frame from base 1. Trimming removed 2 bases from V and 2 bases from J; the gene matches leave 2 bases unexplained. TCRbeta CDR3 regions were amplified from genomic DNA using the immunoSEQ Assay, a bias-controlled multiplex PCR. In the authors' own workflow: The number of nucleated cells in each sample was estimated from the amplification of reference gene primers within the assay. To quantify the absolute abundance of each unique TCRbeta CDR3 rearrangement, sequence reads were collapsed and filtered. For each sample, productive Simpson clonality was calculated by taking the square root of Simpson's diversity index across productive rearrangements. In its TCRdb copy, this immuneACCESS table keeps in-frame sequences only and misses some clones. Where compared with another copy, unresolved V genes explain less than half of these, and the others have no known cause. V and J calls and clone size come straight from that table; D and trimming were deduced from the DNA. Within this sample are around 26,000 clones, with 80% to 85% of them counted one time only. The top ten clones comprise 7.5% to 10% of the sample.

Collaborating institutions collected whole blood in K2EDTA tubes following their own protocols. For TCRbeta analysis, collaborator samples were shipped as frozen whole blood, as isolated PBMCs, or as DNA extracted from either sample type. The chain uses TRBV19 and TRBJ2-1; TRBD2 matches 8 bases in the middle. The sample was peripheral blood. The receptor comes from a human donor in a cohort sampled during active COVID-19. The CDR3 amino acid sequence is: CASSIIAGTYNEQFF. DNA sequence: TGTGCCAGTAGTATAATAGCGGGGACCTACAATGAGCAGTTCTTC.